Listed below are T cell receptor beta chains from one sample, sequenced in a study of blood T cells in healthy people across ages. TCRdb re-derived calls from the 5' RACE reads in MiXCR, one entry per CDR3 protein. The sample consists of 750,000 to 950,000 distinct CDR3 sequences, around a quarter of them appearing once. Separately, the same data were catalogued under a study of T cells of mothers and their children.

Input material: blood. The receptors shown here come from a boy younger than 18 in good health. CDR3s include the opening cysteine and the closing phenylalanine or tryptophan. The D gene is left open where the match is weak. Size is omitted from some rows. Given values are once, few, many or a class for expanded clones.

CASSPQRGGLHEQYF	TGTGCCAGCAGCCCACAACGGGGGGGCCTCCACGAGCAGTACTTC	.	TRBD2	TRBV7-3	TRBJ2-7
CASSTTGLAGYEQYF	TGTGCCAGCAGTACGACAGGACTAGCGGGCTACGAGCAGTACTTC	few	TRBD2	TRBV28	TRBJ2-7
CASSLIGGGNTEAFF	TGCGCCAGCAGCTTGATAGGGGGCGGGAACACTGAAGCTTTCTTT	many	TRBD1	TRBV5-1	TRBJ1-1
CASSPRALAGANEQFF	TGTGCCAGCAGCCCAAGGGCACTAGCGGGGGCCAATGAGCAGTTCTTC	.	TRBD2	TRBV4-2	TRBJ2-1
CASSFPRPTFTDTQYF	TGTGCCAGCAGTTTTCCGCGCCCTACTTTCACAGATACGCAGTATTTT	few	.	TRBV12-3/TRBV12-4	TRBJ2-3
CSARPLQGPETQYF	TGCAGTGCTAGGCCCTTGCAGGGGCCAGAGACCCAGTACTTC	few	.	TRBV20-1	TRBJ2-5
CASSRERDEQYF	TGCGCCAGCAGCAGGGAGCGCGACGAGCAGTACTTC	.	.	TRBV5-1	TRBJ2-7
CASSYRDTIYF	TGTGCCAGCAGTTACAGGGACACCATATATTTT	few	.	TRBV6-6	TRBJ1-3
CASSLANTEAFF	TGTGCCAGCAGTTTGGCGAACACTGAAGCTTTCTTT	many	.	TRBV12-3/TRBV12-4	TRBJ1-1
CASSETSGGAYSYEQYF	TGCGCCAGCAGCGAGACTAGCGGGGGGGCCTATTCCTACGAGCAGTACTTC	.	TRBD2	TRBV10-2	TRBJ2-7
CASNSGVAEQYF	TGTGCCAGCAATAGCGGGGTTGCCGAGCAGTACTTC	.	TRBD2	TRBV2	TRBJ2-7
CASSSSVPGTQYF	TGCGCCAGCAGTTCCTCCGTTCCCGGGACCCAGTACTTC	few	.	TRBV10-2	TRBJ2-5
CASSFSDRAPWSGANVLTF	TGTGCCAGCAGCTTTTCGGACAGGGCCCCTTGGTCTGGGGCCAACGTCCTGACTTTC	few	TRBD1	TRBV7-3	TRBJ2-6
CASDTGLAPNEQFF	TGCGCCAGTGACACAGGATTAGCTCCTAATGAGCAGTTCTTC	once	.	TRBV5-1	TRBJ2-1
CSAGTGPGNTIYF	TGCAGTGCCGGGACAGGGCCTGGAAACACCATATATTTT	.	TRBD1	TRBV20-1	TRBJ1-3
CASSPSSRTGELFF	TGTGCCAGCAGCCCCAGTTCGAGAACCGGGGAGCTGTTTTTT	.	.	TRBV7-9	TRBJ2-2
CASGGQGITDTQYF	TGCGCCAGCGGGGGGCAGGGCATCACAGATACGCAGTATTTT	.	.	TRBV5-1	TRBJ2-3
CASSAGGNNEQFF	TGTGCCAGCAGTGCCGGGGGGAACAATGAGCAGTTCTTC	few	TRBD2	TRBV2	TRBJ2-1
CASSLFSDTETQYF	TGTGCCAGCAGTTTGTTTTCAGACACTGAGACCCAGTACTTC	.	.	TRBV12-3/TRBV12-4	TRBJ2-5
CASSHLGLAGGKAKNIQYF	TGCGCCAGCAGCCACCTGGGACTAGCGGGGGGGAAAGCCAAAAACATTCAGTACTTC	.	TRBD2	TRBV4-1	TRBJ2-4
CASTFGGGGTEAFF	TGTGCCAGCACCTTCGGGGGGGGCGGCACTGAAGCTTTCTTT	.	.	TRBV2	TRBJ1-1
CASAITRGNEQFF	TGTGCCAGCGCTATAACGCGGGGTAATGAGCAGTTCTTC	.	.	TRBV27	TRBJ2-1
CASSQGREETQYF	TGTGCCAGCAGCCAAGGGAGGGAGGAGACCCAGTACTTC	many	.	TRBV3-1	TRBJ2-5
CASSFYSGTGILYEQYF	TGTGCCAGCAGTTTTTACTCGGGGACAGGGATTTTATACGAGCAGTACTTC	.	TRBD1	TRBV27	TRBJ2-7
CASSPQGLSDGYTF	TGTGCCAGCAGCCCACAGGGGCTTAGTGATGGCTACACCTTC	few	TRBD1	TRBV7-9	TRBJ1-2
CASSLRKGTTYNEQFF	TGTGCCAGCAGCTTAAGGAAGGGGACCACCTACAATGAGCAGTTCTTC	few	.	TRBV11-1	TRBJ2-1
CASSELGGGPSDTQYF	TGTGCCAGCAGCGAGTTAGGGGGGGGGCCCTCAGATACGCAGTATTTT	few	.	TRBV7-3	TRBJ2-3
CGNRRSQETQYF	TGTGGCAATCGCAGGAGCCAAGAGACCCAGTACTTC	.	.	TRBV19	TRBJ2-5
CASSAGGDPRPFF	TGTGCCAGCAGCGCCGGCGGGGACCCGAGGCCATTCTTC	.	.	TRBV9	TRBJ2-1
CASSTQPGQGYEQYF	TGTGCCAGCAGCACCCAACCGGGACAGGGCTACGAGCAGTACTTC	.	TRBD1	TRBV11-3	TRBJ2-7
CASSLGTSGGYSEQFF	TGTGCCAGCAGTTTGGGGACTAGCGGGGGGTACAGTGAGCAGTTCTTC	.	TRBD2	TRBV7-8	TRBJ2-1
CASRETGSDTGELFF	TGCGCCAGCAGGGAGACAGGGAGCGACACCGGGGAGCTGTTTTTT	once	TRBD1	TRBV5-1	TRBJ2-2
CASSQGTSTEETQYF	TGTGCCAGCAGCCAGGGGACTAGCACGGAAGAGACCCAGTACTTC	few	TRBD2	TRBV14	TRBJ2-5
CASSVGGANEKLFF	TGTGCCAGCAGCGTAGGTGGAGCTAATGAAAAACTGTTTTTT	.	.	TRBV9	TRBJ1-4
CASSPRDLNGYTF	TGTGCCAGCAGCCCGAGGGACCTTAATGGCTACACCTTC	few	.	TRBV2	TRBJ1-2
CASNPLASGGFFSYEQYF	TGTGCCAGCAACCCACTGGCTAGCGGGGGGTTTTTCTCCTACGAGCAGTACTTC	.	TRBD2	TRBV7-9	TRBJ2-7
CASSQGTQGIAGNTIYF	TGCGCCAGCAGCCAAGGGACACAGGGGATTGCTGGAAACACCATATATTTT	.	TRBD1	TRBV4-1	TRBJ1-3
CASSFGRGDEQYF	TGTGCCAGCAGTTTCGGACGGGGTGACGAGCAGTACTTC	.	.	TRBV27	TRBJ2-7
CASGIPGQALKNEQFF	TGTGCCAGCGGGATACCGGGACAGGCACTAAAAAATGAGCAGTTCTTC	few	TRBD1	TRBV2	TRBJ2-1
CASSSDRASGYTF	TGTGCCAGCAGCTCAGACAGGGCGAGTGGCTACACCTTC	few	TRBD1	TRBV11-2	TRBJ1-2
CASNYRDYGYTF	TGTGCCAGCAACTACAGGGACTATGGCTACACCTTC	.	.	TRBV6-1	TRBJ1-2
CASSLRRTSGYNEQFF	TGTGCCAGCAGCTTACGACGGACTAGCGGTTACAATGAGCAGTTCTTC	.	TRBD2	TRBV7-3	TRBJ2-1
CASSHKVYEKLFF	TGCGCCAGCTCACACAAAGTCTATGAAAAACTGTTTTTT	many	.	TRBV10-2	TRBJ1-4
CASSLQGNGYTF	TGCGCCAGCAGCTTGCAGGGTAATGGCTACACCTTC	many	.	TRBV5-1	TRBJ1-2
CAISESSQASYEQYF	TGTGCCATCAGTGAGTCCTCACAGGCTTCCTACGAGCAGTACTTC	few	.	TRBV10-3	TRBJ2-7
CASNSDRGTGEQYF	TGCGCCAGCAACTCCGACAGGGGAACCGGCGAGCAGTACTTC	few	TRBD1	TRBV5-1	TRBJ2-7
CASSLSGGWIYGYTF	TGTGCCAGCAGTTTATCGGGGGGGTGGATCTATGGCTACACCTTC	.	.	TRBV27	TRBJ1-2
CASSRLAGDVGEQYF	TGTGCCAGCAGCCGACTAGCGGGAGACGTCGGCGAGCAGTACTTC	.	TRBD2	TRBV3-1	TRBJ2-7
CSAPPGRGGLGETQYF	TGCAGTGCGCCCCCCGGGCGGGGGGGCCTAGGAGAGACCCAGTACTTC	few	TRBD2	TRBV20-1	TRBJ2-5
CASSWGGTEDFIIQYF	TGTGCCAGCAGCTGGGGCGGGACCGAGGATTTTATTATCCAGTACTTC	few	.	TRBV7-9	TRBJ2-5
CSAGRRETQYF	TGCAGCGCTGGCAGGAGGGAGACCCAGTACTTC	few	.	TRBV29-1	TRBJ2-5